Listed below are T cell receptor beta chains from one sample, sequenced in a study of blood T cells in healthy people across ages. A single record per CDR3 protein comes from TCRdb applying MiXCR to the 5' RACE reads. The sample comprises roughly 570,000 distinct CDR3 sequences, about 26% of which are singletons, and 15% to 20% rests with the top ten. Sample: blood. The receptors were gathered from an older woman in good health. Both conserved end residues are part of each CDR3. A D gene is named only where the DNA matches it firmly. A row's size may be missing; if present it is once, few, many or a size class.

d_gene	abundance	v_gene	j_gene	CDR3nt	CDR3aa
NA	few	TRBV10-3	TRBJ1-2	TGCGCCATCAGTGAGCCCAAGTCTGGCTACACCTTC	CAISEPKSGYTF
NA	NA	TRBV11-3	TRBJ1-2	TGTGCCAGCAGCTTAGACAACAGGGAGTGGGGCTACACCTTC	CASSLDNREWGYTF
NA	few	TRBV9	TRBJ2-3	TGTGCCAGCAGCGTAACGGGTGTCGGAGGGGCGGTTACAGATACGCAGTATTTT	CASSVTGVGGAVTDTQYF
NA	NA	TRBV12-3/TRBV12-4	TRBJ2-5	TGTGCCAGCTCGACCCTAGGCCAAGAGACCCAGTACTTC	CASSTLGQETQYF
NA	NA	TRBV27	TRBJ1-4	TGTGCCAGCAGTTCCTTCGGACGGAGCCCTAATGAAAAACTGTTTTTT	CASSSFGRSPNEKLFF
NA	NA	TRBV6-5	TRBJ2-1	TGTGCCAGCAGCAAGACCGCGAGCTCCTACAATGAGCAGTTCTTC	CASSKTASSYNEQFF
TRBD1	few	TRBV27	TRBJ2-6	TGTGCCAGCAGTTCCACAGGGGCTGGGGCCAACGTCCTGACTTTC	CASSSTGAGANVLTF
TRBD1	NA	TRBV7-9	TRBJ2-7	TGTGCCAGCAGCCCTAGACGGGACAGGGTTAGCTCCTACGAGCAGTACTTC	CASSPRRDRVSSYEQYF
TRBD2	NA	TRBV11-2	TRBJ2-3	TGTGCCAGCAGCTGGACTAGCGGGGCTAACTACGAGCAGTACTTT	CASSWTSGANYEQYF
NA	NA	TRBV21-1	TRBJ2-7	TGTGCCAGCAACGGCGGACCCTACGAGCAGTACTTC	CASNGGPYEQYF
NA	few	TRBV20-1	TRBJ2-1	TGCAGTGCGGAAGCGGGCTACACGGATGAGCAGTTCTTC	CSAEAGYTDEQFF
NA	NA	TRBV3-1	TRBJ1-1	TGTGCCAGCAGCCAAGTTCACAGTAACACTGAAGCTTTCTTT	CASSQVHSNTEAFF
TRBD1	NA	TRBV7-9	TRBJ1-2	TGTGCCAGCAGCTTTTGGGACAGAGGAAACTATGGCTACACCTTC	CASSFWDRGNYGYTF
NA	NA	TRBV30	TRBJ1-1	TGTGCCTGGAGTGTACCCCAGCCGGCTTTCTTT	CAWSVPQPAFF
TRBD2	NA	TRBV6-2/TRBV6-3	TRBJ2-7	TGTGCCAGCAGTTACTCTGCTGCAAGCGGGGGGTACGAGCAGTACTTC	CASSYSAASGGYEQYF
TRBD2	many	TRBV7-2	TRBJ2-5	TGTGCCAGCAGCTTAGTGTTCTCGCGGGGGGGCCCAAAGACCCAGTACTTC	CASSLVFSRGGPKTQYF
NA	NA	TRBV20-1	TRBJ1-1	TGCAGTGCTAGGGTTGACAGGAACACTGAAGCTTTCTTT	CSARVDRNTEAFF
TRBD1	few	TRBV25-1	TRBJ1-5	TGTGCCAGTCCGACAGGGGGCAACGGCAATCAGCCCCAGCATTTT	CASPTGGNGNQPQHF
TRBD1	NA	TRBV2	TRBJ2-2	TGTGCCAGCAGTGAGACAGGGCAGACCGGGGAGCTGTTTTTT	CASSETGQTGELFF
TRBD1	NA	TRBV2	TRBJ2-7	TGTGCCAGCAGTGGAGTCCAGGACAGGTACGAGCAGTACTTC	CASSGVQDRYEQYF
NA	few	TRBV6-5	TRBJ2-1	TGTGCCAGCAGTTACTCCCGGGCCAATGAGCAGTTCTTC	CASSYSRANEQFF
NA	NA	TRBV7-2	TRBJ2-7	TGTGCCAGCAGCTCTATGGCGGGGGCGACCTACGAGCAGTACTTC	CASSSMAGATYEQYF
TRBD2	few	TRBV2	TRBJ2-5	TGTGCCAGCTACCTGATCGGGAGGGAGACCCAGTACTTC	CASYLIGRETQYF
NA	NA	TRBV4-1	TRBJ2-5	TGCGCCAGCAGCGGGTTGGGGGGACGTGAGACCCAGTACTTC	CASSGLGGRETQYF
TRBD2	NA	TRBV12-3/TRBV12-4	TRBJ2-1	TGTGCCAGCAGTTTTTTATTGAGCGGGAGTAAGTACAATGAGCAGTCCTTC	CASSFLLSGSKYNEQSF
NA	NA	TRBV5-1	TRBJ1-1	TGCGCCAGCAGCTTCGGGGCCCGGGGGAACACTGAAGCTTTCTTT	CASSFGARGNTEAFF
NA	NA	TRBV7-2	TRBJ1-2	TGTGCCAGCAGCTCCGTTTCGGTTGGAGGCTACACCTTC	CASSSVSVGGYTF
NA	NA	TRBV2	TRBJ2-3	TGTGCCAGCAGCGGGGCAACTAGCACAGATACGAAGTATTTT	CASSGATSTDTKYF
NA	NA	TRBV14	TRBJ2-2	TGTGCCAGCAGTTTGTCATGGGGTACCGGGGAGCTGTTTTTT	CASSLSWGTGELFF